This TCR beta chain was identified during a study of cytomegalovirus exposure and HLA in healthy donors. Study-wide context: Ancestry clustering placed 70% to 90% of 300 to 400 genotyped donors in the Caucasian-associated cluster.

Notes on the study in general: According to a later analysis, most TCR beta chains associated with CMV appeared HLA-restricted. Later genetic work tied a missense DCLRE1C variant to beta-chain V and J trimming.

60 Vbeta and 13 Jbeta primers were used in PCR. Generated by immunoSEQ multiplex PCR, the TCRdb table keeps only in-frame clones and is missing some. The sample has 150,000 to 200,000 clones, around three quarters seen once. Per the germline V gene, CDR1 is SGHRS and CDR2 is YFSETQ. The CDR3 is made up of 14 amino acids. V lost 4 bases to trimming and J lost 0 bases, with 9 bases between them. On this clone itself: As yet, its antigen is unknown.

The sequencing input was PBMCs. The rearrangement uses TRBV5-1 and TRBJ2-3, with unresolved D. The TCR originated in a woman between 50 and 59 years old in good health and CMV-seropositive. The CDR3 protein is CASSGYISTDTQYF. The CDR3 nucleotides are TGCGCCAGCAGCGGTTACATTAGCACAGATACGCAGTATTTT.